Listed here is a single T cell receptor beta chain. Repertoires were generated with immunoSEQ multiplex PCR, while TCRdb's copy carries only in-frame clones and drops some. The sample contains some 240,000 clones, around 86% of which appear only once. The record originates from a study of blood T cell repertoires in COVID-19. The receptor comes from a man in his fifties or sixties who had recovered from COVID-19. The sample was peripheral blood.

The CDR3 reads CASRGGSGSPTDTQYF. The CDR3 DNA reads as TGCGCCTCTCGCGGAGGGAGCGGGAGTCCAACAGATACGCAGTATTTT. The rearrangement links TRBV5-1 to TRBJ2-3; 8 bases map to TRBD2. There are 16 residues in the CDR3. Trimming cost V 10 bases and J 3 bases; bases outside gene matches: 16. Germline loops: CDR1 SGHRS, CDR2 YFSETQ.